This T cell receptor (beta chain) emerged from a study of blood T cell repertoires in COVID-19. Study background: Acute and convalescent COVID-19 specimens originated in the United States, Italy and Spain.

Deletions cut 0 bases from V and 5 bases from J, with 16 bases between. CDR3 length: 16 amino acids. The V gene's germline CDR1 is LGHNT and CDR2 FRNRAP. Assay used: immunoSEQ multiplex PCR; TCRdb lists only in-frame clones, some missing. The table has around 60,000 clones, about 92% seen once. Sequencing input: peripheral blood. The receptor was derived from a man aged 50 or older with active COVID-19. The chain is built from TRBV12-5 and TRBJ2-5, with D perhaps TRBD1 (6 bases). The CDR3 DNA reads TGTGCTAGTGGTTTGGTACTATCAGGGGTTTACGAGACCCAGTACTTC. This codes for CASGLVLSGVYETQYF.